This T cell receptor (beta chain) was sequenced for a study of blood T cell repertoires in COVID-19. Overall study context: Whether acute or convalescent, the COVID-19 samples came from the United States, Italy and Spain.

The CDR3 loop spans 17 amino acids. V lost 4 bases and J 0 bases, leaving 18 bases between the germline ends. The germline V gene has CDR1 KGHSH and CDR2 LQKENI. Per the original data handling: Cell counts per sample came from amplifying reference gene primers. Method: immunoSEQ multiplex PCR; TCRdb's copy keeps in-frame clones and lacks some. That table gives V, J and clone size, and the DNA gave D and trimming. The sample consists of 350,000 to 550,000 clones, about 89% of them appearing once. V usage is TRBV18 and J usage is TRBJ1-1, with TRBD1 as a possible D gene (6 bases). The source is a woman under 40 with acute or convalescent COVID-19. The sequencing input was peripheral blood. CDR3 amino acids: CASSQLGQNFMNTEAFF. Written as DNA, the CDR3 is TGTGCCAGCTCACAACTGGGACAAAACTTCATGAACACTGAAGCTTTCTTT.